The rows below give T cell receptor beta chains drawn from one sample of a study of shared clonotypes between healthy human individuals. TCRdb's copy holds only in-frame clones and misses some; the assay was immunoSEQ multiplex PCR. There are around 600,000 clones in the sample; nearly 98% occur only once, and less than 0.35% lies in the top ten. The sequencing sample was made of naive CD8+ T cells sorted from blood. These receptors originate from a man under 40 in good health. The CDR3 runs from the conserved cysteine through the conserved F or W. Fields, in order: V gene, D gene, CDR3 length, J gene, CDR3 DNA, CDR3 protein. D genes are given only for firm matches.

V gene: TRBV7-2; D gene: TRBD1; CDR3 length: 18; J gene: TRBJ2-5; CDR3 DNA: TGTGCCAGCAGCTTAGCCCTAGGACAGGGGGACTGGGGGGAGACCCAGTACTTC; CDR3 protein: CASSLALGQGDWGETQYF
V gene: TRBV10-3; D gene: TRBD1; CDR3 length: 15; J gene: TRBJ1-5; CDR3 DNA: TGTGCCATCAGTGAGTGGGGACAGGGGATTCAGCCCCAGCATTTT; CDR3 protein: CAISEWGQGIQPQHF
V gene: TRBV7-2; D gene: -; CDR3 length: 16; J gene: TRBJ2-5; CDR3 DNA: TGTGCCAGCAGCTTGGGGTATTCGGATCGGGCAGAGACCCAGTACTTC; CDR3 protein: CASSLGYSDRAETQYF
V gene: TRBV9; D gene: TRBD1; CDR3 length: 15; J gene: TRBJ2-3; CDR3 DNA: TGTGCCAGCAGCCTAAGACAGGGGGGCACAGATACGCAGTATTTT; CDR3 protein: CASSLRQGGTDTQYF
V gene: TRBV19; D gene: -; CDR3 length: 16; J gene: TRBJ2-1; CDR3 DNA: TGTGCCAGTAGTATAGTTTTAGGGTTGGGTTACAATGAGCAGTTCTTC; CDR3 protein: CASSIVLGLGYNEQFF
V gene: TRBV7-3; D gene: TRBD2; CDR3 length: 18; J gene: TRBJ2-2; CDR3 DNA: TGTGCCAGCAGCTTAAACCCTGGGGCTAGCGGGAGAGCTGGGGAGCTGTTTTTT; CDR3 protein: CASSLNPGASGRAGELFF
V gene: TRBV15; D gene: -; CDR3 length: 16; J gene: TRBJ2-2; CDR3 DNA: TGTGCCACCAGCAGAGAGGCGGGGCTCAACACCGGGGAGCTGTTTTTT; CDR3 protein: CATSREAGLNTGELFF
V gene: TRBV27; D gene: -; CDR3 length: 13; J gene: TRBJ2-7; CDR3 DNA: TGTGCCAGCAGTTTAAGACAGTCCTACGAGCAGTACTTC; CDR3 protein: CASSLRQSYEQYF
V gene: TRBV9; D gene: TRBD2; CDR3 length: 15; J gene: TRBJ2-3; CDR3 DNA: TGTGCCAGCAGCGTAGCTAGCGGAGTTACAGATACGCAGTATTTT; CDR3 protein: CASSVASGVTDTQYF
V gene: TRBV27; D gene: TRBD1; CDR3 length: 14; J gene: TRBJ2-7; CDR3 DNA: TGTGCCAGCAGTCCTTTGGGACAGGGTTACGAGCAGTACTTC; CDR3 protein: CASSPLGQGYEQYF
V gene: TRBV5-1; D gene: TRBD2; CDR3 length: 18; J gene: TRBJ2-1; CDR3 DNA: TGCGCCAGCAGCTTGGAGGGACTAGCGGGGGGCTCCTACAATGAGCAGTTCTTC; CDR3 protein: CASSLEGLAGGSYNEQFF
V gene: TRBV19; D gene: TRBD2; CDR3 length: 17; J gene: TRBJ2-1; CDR3 DNA: TGTGCCAGTAGTATGACTAGCGGGAGGTCGACCTACAATGAGCAGTTCTTC; CDR3 protein: CASSMTSGRSTYNEQFF
V gene: TRBV7-8; D gene: -; CDR3 length: 14; J gene: TRBJ2-7; CDR3 DNA: TGTGCCAGCACCACAGGAGGTATCCTCTACGAGCAGTACTTC; CDR3 protein: CASTTGGILYEQYF
V gene: TRBV5-5; D gene: -; CDR3 length: 12; J gene: TRBJ2-3; CDR3 DNA: TGTGCCAGCAGCCCTAGGGGTGATACGCAGTATTTT; CDR3 protein: CASSPRGDTQYF
V gene: TRBV28; D gene: -; CDR3 length: 13; J gene: TRBJ1-2; CDR3 DNA: TGTGCCAGCAGTTTCTCCGGGGACTATGGCTACACCTTC; CDR3 protein: CASSFSGDYGYTF
V gene: TRBV7-9; D gene: -; CDR3 length: 16; J gene: TRBJ1-5; CDR3 DNA: TGTGCCAGCAGTAGAAGTAGGGACGGAACCAATCAGCCCCAGCATTTT; CDR3 protein: CASSRSRDGTNQPQHF
V gene: TRBV19; D gene: TRBD2; CDR3 length: 13; J gene: TRBJ2-3; CDR3 DNA: TGTGCCAGTTCTAGCGGGAGTTTAGATACGCAGTATTTT; CDR3 protein: CASSSGSLDTQYF
V gene: TRBV15; D gene: -; CDR3 length: 16; J gene: TRBJ1-1; CDR3 DNA: TGTGCCACCAGCAGACCCCGGAGACAGATGAACACTGAAGCTTTCTTT; CDR3 protein: CATSRPRRQMNTEAFF